Listed here is a single T cell receptor (beta chain). Its cognate antigen is unknown. The data originate from a study of blood T cells in healthy people across ages. Study in general: The capture of about one barcoded beta molecule per two T cells was achieved by template switching. Overall study findings and caveats: Age brought a roughly linear fall in TCR beta diversity measured per million T cells. Bulk PBMC profiling left naive and antigen-experienced comparisons inconclusive.

Germline V gene data show CDR1 as SEHNR and CDR2 as FQNEAQ (reference sequence). This CDR3 is built from 17 residues. V shed 1 base and J shed 2 bases, with 15 bases lying between them. PCR was performed a second time for about 6 to 12 cycles using a sample-barcoded 5' primer and a J-beta primer mix. A template-switch adaptor containing 12 random nucleotides labeled each cDNA molecule. MiXCR, run by TCRdb on the 5' RACE reads, gives a single entry per CDR3 protein. The sample records more than 800,000 distinct CDR3 sequences, under 45% being singletons. The sample was blood. V is TRBV7-9 and J is TRBJ2-1; no reliable D call. The receptor was isolated from a woman in her fifties or sixties in good health. The CDR3 coding sequence is TGTGCCAGCAGCTTAGTGTCCGGGCTCCTGACCTACAATGAGCAGTTCTTC. It translates to CASSLVSGLLTYNEQFF.